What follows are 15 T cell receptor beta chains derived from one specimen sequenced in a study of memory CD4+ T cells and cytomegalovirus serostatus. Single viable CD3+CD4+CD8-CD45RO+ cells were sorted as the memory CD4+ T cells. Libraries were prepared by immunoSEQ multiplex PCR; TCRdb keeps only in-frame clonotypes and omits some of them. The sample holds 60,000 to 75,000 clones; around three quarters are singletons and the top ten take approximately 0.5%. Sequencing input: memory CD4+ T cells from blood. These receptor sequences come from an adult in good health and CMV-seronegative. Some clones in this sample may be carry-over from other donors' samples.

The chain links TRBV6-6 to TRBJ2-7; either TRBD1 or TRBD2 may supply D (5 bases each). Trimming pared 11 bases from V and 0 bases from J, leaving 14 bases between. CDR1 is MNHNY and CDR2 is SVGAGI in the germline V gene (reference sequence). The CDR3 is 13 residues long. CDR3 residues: CAVTGTHSYEQYF. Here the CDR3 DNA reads TGTGCCGTGACCGGGACCCACTCCTACGAGCAGTACTTC.

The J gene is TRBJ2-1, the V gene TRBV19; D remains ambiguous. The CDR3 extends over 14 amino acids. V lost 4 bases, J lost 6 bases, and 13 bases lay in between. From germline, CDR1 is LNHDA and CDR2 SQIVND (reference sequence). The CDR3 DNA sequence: TGTGCCAGTAGTAACAGATGGCGAGGCAATGAGCAGTTCTTC. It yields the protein CASSNRWRGNEQFF.

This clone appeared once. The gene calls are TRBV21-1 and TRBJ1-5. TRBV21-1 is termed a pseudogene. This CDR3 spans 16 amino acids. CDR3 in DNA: TGTGCCAGCAGCAAAGCGTTAGGTATAGGGTCTCGAGCCCAGCATTTT. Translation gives CASSKALGIGSRAQHF.

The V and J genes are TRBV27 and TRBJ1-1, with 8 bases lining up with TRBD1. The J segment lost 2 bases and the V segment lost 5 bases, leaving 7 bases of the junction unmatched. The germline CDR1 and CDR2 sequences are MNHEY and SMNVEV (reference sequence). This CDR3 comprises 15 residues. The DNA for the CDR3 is TGTGCCAGCAGTGCCTTGACAGGGGCCAACACTGAAGCTTTCTTT. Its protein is CASSALTGANTEAFF.

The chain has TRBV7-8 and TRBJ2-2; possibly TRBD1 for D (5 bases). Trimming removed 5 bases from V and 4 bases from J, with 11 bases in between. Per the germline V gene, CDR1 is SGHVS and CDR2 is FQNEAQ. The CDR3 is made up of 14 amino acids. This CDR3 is CASSVDGATGELFF. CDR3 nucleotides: TGTGCCAGCAGCGTTGATGGGGCCACCGGGGAGCTGTTTTTT. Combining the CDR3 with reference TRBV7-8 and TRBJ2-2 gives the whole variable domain GAGVSQSPRYKVAKRGQDVALRCDPISGHVSLFWYQQALGQGPEFLTYFQNEAQLDKSGLPSDRFFAERPEGSVSTLKIQRTQQEDSAVYLCASSVDGATGELFFGEGSRLTVL.

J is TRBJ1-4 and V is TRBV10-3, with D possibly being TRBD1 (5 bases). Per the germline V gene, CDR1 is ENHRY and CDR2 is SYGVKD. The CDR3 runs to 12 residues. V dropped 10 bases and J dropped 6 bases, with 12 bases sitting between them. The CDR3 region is CATGGGDEKLFF. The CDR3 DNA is TGTGCCACCGGTGGGGGAGATGAAAAACTGTTTTTT.

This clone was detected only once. DNA of the CDR3: TGTGCCAGCAGCTTACTGGCGGGTAACTATGGCTACACCTTC. Protein sequence: CASSLLAGNYGYTF. The rearrangement uses TRBV11-2 and TRBJ1-2; D not resolved. CDR1 and CDR2 from the germline V gene are SGHAT and FQNNGV. Trimming stripped 2 bases from V and 1 base from J, with 8 bases between. This CDR3 region has 14 residues.

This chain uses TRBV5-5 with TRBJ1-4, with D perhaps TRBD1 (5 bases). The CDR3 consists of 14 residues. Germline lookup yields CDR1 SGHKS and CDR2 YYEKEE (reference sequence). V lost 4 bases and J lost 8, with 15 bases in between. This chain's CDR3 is CASSIGDSLEKLFF. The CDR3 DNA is TGTGCCAGCAGCATCGGCGACAGCCTCGAAAAACTGTTTTTT.

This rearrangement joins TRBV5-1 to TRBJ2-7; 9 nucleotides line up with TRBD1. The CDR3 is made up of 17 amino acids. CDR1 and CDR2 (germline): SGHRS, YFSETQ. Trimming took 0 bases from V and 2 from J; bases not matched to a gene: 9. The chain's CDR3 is CASSLGLRQGGTYEQYF. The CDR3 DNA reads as TGCGCCAGCAGCTTGGGCCTCCGACAGGGGGGCACCTACGAGCAGTACTTC.

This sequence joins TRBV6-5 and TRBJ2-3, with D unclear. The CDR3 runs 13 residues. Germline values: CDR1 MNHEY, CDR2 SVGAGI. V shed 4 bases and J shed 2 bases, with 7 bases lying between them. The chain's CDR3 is CASSWDYTDTQYF. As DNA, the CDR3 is TGTGCCAGCAGTTGGGATTACACAGATACGCAGTATTTT.

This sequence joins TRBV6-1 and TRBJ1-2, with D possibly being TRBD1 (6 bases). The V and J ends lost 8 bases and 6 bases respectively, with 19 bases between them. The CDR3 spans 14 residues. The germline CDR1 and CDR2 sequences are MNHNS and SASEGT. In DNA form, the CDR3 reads TGTGCCAGCGCGAATGGACAGCGGACCGATGGCTACACCTTC. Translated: CASANGQRTDGYTF.

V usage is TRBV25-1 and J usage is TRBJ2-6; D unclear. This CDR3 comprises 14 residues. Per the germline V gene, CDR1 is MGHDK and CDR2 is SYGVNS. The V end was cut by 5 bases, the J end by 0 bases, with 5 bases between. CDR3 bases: TGTGCCAGCAGTTTGTCCTCTGGGGCCAACGTCCTGACTTTC. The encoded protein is CASSLSSGANVLTF.

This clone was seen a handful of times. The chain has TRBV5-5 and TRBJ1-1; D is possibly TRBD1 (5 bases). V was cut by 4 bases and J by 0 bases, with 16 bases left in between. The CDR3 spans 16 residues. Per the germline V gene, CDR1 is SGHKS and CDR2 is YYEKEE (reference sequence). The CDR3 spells CASSPNRSLMNTEAFF. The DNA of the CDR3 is TGTGCCAGCAGCCCTAACAGGAGCCTCATGAACACTGAAGCTTTCTTT.

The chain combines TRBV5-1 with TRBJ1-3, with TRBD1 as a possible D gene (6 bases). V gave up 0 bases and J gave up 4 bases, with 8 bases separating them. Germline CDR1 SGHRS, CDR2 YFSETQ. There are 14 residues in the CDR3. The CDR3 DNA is TGCGCCAGCAGCTTGGACAGGGCCGGAAACACCATATATTTT. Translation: CASSLDRAGNTIYF.

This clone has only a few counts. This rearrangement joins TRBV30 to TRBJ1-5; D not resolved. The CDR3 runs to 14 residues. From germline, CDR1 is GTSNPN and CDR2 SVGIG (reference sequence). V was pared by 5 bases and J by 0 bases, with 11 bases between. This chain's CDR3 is CAWREGFSNQPQHF. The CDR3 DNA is TGTGCCTGGCGAGAGGGATTTAGCAATCAGCCCCAGCATTTT.